This T cell receptor (beta chain) comes out of a study of blood T cell repertoires in COVID-19. Overall study context: Specimens from acute and convalescent COVID-19 originated in the United States, Italy and Spain. PBMCs, B-cell-depleted T cells, or T cells were the source of the cDNA or gDNA that made up the material.

The CDR3 runs 14 residues. Trimming took 3 bases from V and 6 from J, leaving 14 bases between them. The germline gives CDR1 SGHTA, CDR2 FQGNSA. Original data processing: Quantification of nucleated cells was approximated via reference gene primer amplification. The table came from immunoSEQ multiplex PCR; TCRdb's copy has only in-frame clones and leaves some out. V, J and clone size were drawn from that table, and D and trimming were deduced from the DNA. The table includes 20,000 to 30,000 clones, around 94% detected once. The clonotype comes from a woman aged 45-65 years with active COVID-19. Input material: peripheral blood. The chain has TRBV7-2 and TRBJ1-1; D is uncertain. The CDR3 spells CASSLGGYTAEAFF. In DNA form, the CDR3 reads TGTGCCAGCAGCTTGGGAGGGTACACCGCTGAAGCTTTCTTT.